A single sample gave rise to the 12 T cell receptor beta chains below, sequenced in a study of tumour-infiltrating T cells in Burkitt lymphoma. Some clones are missing from TCRdb's copy, which holds only in-frame ones; the method was immunoSEQ multiplex PCR. The top ten hold 7.7% of the sample, which has over a thousand clones, about 15% seen once. Material for sequencing was tumor tissue. These receptors came from a human donor with Burkitt lymphoma.

This CDR3 is CASGNRGAISDTQYF. DNA for the CDR3: TGTGCCAGCGGTAACAGGGGAGCAATCTCAGATACGCAGTATTTT. The J gene is TRBJ2-3, the V gene TRBV9; TRBD1 aligns across 7 bases. Germline CDR1 is SGDLS and CDR2 is YYNGEE. With V trimmed by 7 bases and J by 4 bases, 12 bases remained unmatched. The CDR3 covers 15 residues.

The V call is TRBV4-1, the J call TRBJ2-3; 7 positions match TRBD2. The CDR3 consists of 16 residues. Unmatched junction bases numbered 10, after V lost 1 base and J lost 6 bases. The germline V gene has CDR1 MGHRA and CDR2 YSYEKL. The CDR3 region is CASSQGAGPTADTQYF. The CDR3, as DNA: TGCGCCAGCAGCCAAGGAGCGGGGCCGACAGCCGATACGCAGTATTTT.

The genes are TRBV9 and TRBJ1-2; D is uncertain. Germline values: CDR1 SGDLS, CDR2 YYNGEE. Trimming pared 1 base from V and 2 bases from J, leaving 6 bases between. CDR3 length: 13 residues. The CDR3 region has the DNA TGTGCCAGCAGCGTAACTCGGAACTATGGCTACACCTTC. Protein: CASSVTRNYGYTF. The variable domain in full, with the rest retrieved from reference TRBV9 and TRBJ1-2, is DSGVTQTPKHLITATGQRVTLRCSPRSGDLSVYWYQQSLDQGLQFLIQYYNGEERAKGNILERFSAQQFPDLHSELNLSSLELGDSALYFCASSVTRNYGYTFGSGTRLTVV.

This clone was counted a few times. One end of the junction varies from germline; a read error may be responsible. The chain employs TRBV10-2 and TRBJ1-2, with D hard to call. This CDR3 contains 11 residues. CDR1 WSHSY and CDR2 SAAADI come from the germline V gene. The CDR3 protein is CASSEPGSWAF. The CDR3 region has the DNA TGTGCCAGCAGTGAGCCCGGGTCCTGGGCCTTC.

This clone was recorded a few times. V and J are TRBV28 and TRBJ1-3; TRBD1 aligns across 8 bases. Unmatched junction bases numbered 6, after V lost 7 bases and J lost 4 bases. Germline V gene lookup returns CDR1 MDHEN and CDR2 SYDVKM. There are 14 residues in the CDR3. The DNA of the CDR3 is TGTGCCAGCACTGGACAGGGTTACGGAAACACCATATATTTT. Its translation: CASTGQGYGNTIYF.

The V gene is TRBV7-9, the J gene TRBJ2-3, with TRBD2 identical over 10 bases. There are 17 residues in the CDR3. V trimming: 5 bases; J trimming: 0 bases; junction bases outside the gene matches: 8. The germline CDR1 and CDR2 sequences are SEHNR and FQNEAQ (reference sequence). DNA of the CDR3: TGTGCCAGCAGCGGATCTAGCGGGGGCCCTAGCACAGATACGCAGTATTTT. It specifies CASSGSSGGPSTDTQYF.

This clone was seen only a few times. V and J are TRBV10-3 and TRBJ2-1, with D hard to call. Per the germline V gene, CDR1 is ENHRY and CDR2 is SYGVKD. Trimming cost V 10 bases and J 5 bases, with 18 bases left between them. This CDR3 has 14 residues. The CDR3 loop reads CATSEGPNHNEQFF. The CDR3 coding sequence is TGTGCCACCTCCGAAGGCCCGAACCACAATGAGCAGTTCTTC.

The chain couples TRBV7-9 to TRBJ2-7; D gene ambiguous. Germline assignment: CDR1 SEHNR and CDR2 FQNEAQ (reference sequence). The CDR3 runs to 13 residues. Trimming shortened V by 5 bases and J by 3 bases, and 11 bases separated the two germline ends. The DNA for the CDR3 is TGTGCCAGCAGCAAAACAGAGAGCTACGAGCAGTACTTC. Its translation: CASSKTESYEQYF. The full variable domain, in which reference TRBV7-9 and TRBJ2-7 provide the parts outside the CDR3, is DTGVSQNPRHKITKRGQNVTFRCDPISEHNRLYWYRQTLGQGPEFLTYFQNEAQLEKSRLLSDRFSAERPKGSFSTLEIQRTEQGDSAMYLCASSKTESYEQYFGPGTRLTVT.

The gene calls are TRBV5-1 and TRBJ2-1; D perhaps matches TRBD1 (5 bases). The germline V gene encodes CDR1 SGHRS and CDR2 YFSETQ. With 0 bases removed from V and 5 bases from J, the gap between germline ends came to 9 bases. This CDR3 spans 14 amino acids. Here the CDR3 reads CASSLGQNNNEQFF. CDR3 DNA sequence: TGCGCCAGCAGCTTGGGACAGAACAACAATGAGCAGTTCTTC. The variable domain in full, with the rest retrieved from reference TRBV5-1 and TRBJ2-1, is KAGVTQTPRYLIKTRGQQVTLSCSPISGHRSVSWYQQTPGQGLQFLFEYFSETQRNKGNFPGRFSGRQFSNSRSEMNVSTLELGDSALYLCASSLGQNNNEQFFGPGTRLTVL.

J is TRBJ1-2 and V is TRBV27; D might be TRBD1 (6 bases). The CDR3 runs 16 residues. The germline V gene has CDR1 MNHEY and CDR2 SMNVEV (reference sequence). Trimming removed 6 bases from V and 1 base from J, with 18 bases in between. Here the CDR3 DNA reads TGTGCCAGCAGCTACGATCGGGGGCCAAATAACTATGGCTACACCTTC. This codes for CASSYDRGPNNYGYTF.

This chain connects TRBV4-3 to TRBJ2-5; TRBD2 matches at 7 bases. Germline V gene lookup returns CDR1 LGHNA and CDR2 YSLEER. J was trimmed by 7 bases and V by 1 base; bases with no gene match: 3. This CDR3 spans 13 amino acids. The CDR3 nucleotides are TGCGCCAGCAGCCAAGCCAGGGAGGGGACCCAGTACTTC. Translated: CASSQAREGTQYF.

This clone appeared once. The V call is TRBV5-1, the J call TRBJ1-1; the D gene is possibly TRBD1 (5 bases). With 3 bases removed from V and 1 base from J, the gap between germline ends came to 7 bases. CDR3 length: 13 residues. Germline V lookup: CDR1 SGHRS, CDR2 YFSETQ. In nucleotides, the CDR3 is TGCGCCAGCAGCTGGGGCGGGAACACTGAAGCTTTCTTT. Amino acids: CASSWGGNTEAFF.